A selection of T cell receptor beta chains follows, all from one sample in a study of CD4 T cells in relation to SARS-CoV-2 and coronaviruses. Libraries were prepared by immunoSEQ multiplex PCR; TCRdb keeps only in-frame clonotypes and omits some of them. The data contain 30,000 to 45,000 clones, over 75% of them singletons. Sequenced input: memory CD4+ T cells from PBMCs. These receptors originate from an adult with COVID-19. Each CDR3 is given without its conserved first and last residue. D genes are given only for firm matches. Part of the rows lack a size; the others show once, few, many or a class for expanded clones.

>TRBJ2-2|TRBV10-3|NA|NA
AISDSSNTGELF
>TRBJ2-2|TRBV3-1/TRBV3-2|TRBD2|few
ASSQTGEGGGELF
>TRBJ1-5|TRBV7-2|NA|NA
ASSLRRNNQPQH
>TRBJ1-4|TRBV29-1|TRBD1|once
SVAAGGATNEKLF
>TRBJ2-7|TRBV19|NA|NA
ASSRRVFPPEQY
>TRBJ1-6|TRBV5-1|NA|NA
ASSDGGNNSPLH
>TRBJ2-2|TRBV10-2|NA|NA
ASSELLPTGELF
>TRBJ2-5|TRBV3-1/TRBV3-2|NA|NA
ASSGSFPQETQY
>TRBJ2-1|TRBV10-1|TRBD1|NA
ASSGQGGSGGNEQF
>TRBJ2-7|TRBV19|NA|NA
ASQSYGEQY
>TRBJ1-1|TRBV3-1/TRBV3-2|NA|few
ASSQWGSRNTEAF
>TRBJ2-7|TRBV28|TRBD2|NA
ASSSPGLVSYEQY
>TRBJ1-5|TRBV6-2/TRBV6-3|NA|NA
ASSYSSTANQPQH
>TRBJ2-2|TRBV4-1|NA|few
ASSQIYTGELF
>TRBJ1-1|TRBV30|NA|NA
AWKKNTEAF
>TRBJ2-2|TRBV7-2|TRBD2|NA
ASSLAWGGTGELF
>TRBJ2-3|TRBV5-1|TRBD2|NA
ASRRTSGGPVDTQY
>TRBJ2-1|TRBV5-1|NA|NA
ASSSSPGLDEQF
>TRBJ2-1|TRBV21-1|NA|NA
ASSKGLAGEAEQF
>TRBJ2-7|TRBV7-2|NA|NA
ASSAGAGYEQY
>TRBJ1-6|TRBV28|TRBD1|NA
ASSSLGQGIYNSPLH
>TRBJ2-7|TRBV13|NA|NA
ASSLDGVSGSYEQY
>TRBJ2-3|TRBV7-2|NA|NA
ASSSRSSTDTQY
>TRBJ1-2|TRBV6-2/TRBV6-3|TRBD1|NA
ASSYSGDSGGYT
>TRBJ2-6|TRBV9|NA|once
ASSVRVSGANVLT
>TRBJ1-2|TRBV27|NA|once
ASSPRLSGANYGYT
>TRBJ2-7|TRBV6-5|TRBD1|NA
ASSYSTGYPSYEQY
>TRBJ1-1|TRBV11-2|NA|NA
ASSASGHSPEAF